A single sample is the source of the 14 T cell receptor beta chains below, sequenced in a study of chemoradiotherapy in HPV16-positive cancers. Repertoires were generated with immunoSEQ multiplex PCR, while TCRdb's copy carries only in-frame clones and drops some. This sample has some 14,000 clones, with approximately 90% found just once. Sequencing used blood, obtained from a patient who underwent chemoradiotherapy. The origin of the receptors is a human donor with HPV-associated anogenital cancer.

The chain is built from TRBV5-1 and TRBJ1-2, with D uncertain. The CDR3 is 14 amino acids. Germline CDR1 reads SGHRS; CDR2 reads YFSETQ. Between the trimmed V and J ends, which lost 7 bases and 7 bases, there was a span of 20 bases. The CDR3 bases are TGCGCCAGCTCACTACCTTCGGACGAATCTGGCTACACCTTC. Amino acids: CASSLPSDESGYTF.

The rearrangement links TRBV29-1 to TRBJ1-5; D remains unclear. The V end was cut by 4 bases, the J end by 5 bases, with 9 bases between. Germline V gives CDR1 SQVTM, CDR2 ANQGSEA. This CDR3 region has 12 residues. Here the CDR3 DNA reads TGCAGCGTTGTAGATGGTCATCAGCCCCAGCATTTT. This encodes CSVVDGHQPQHF. Full variable domain (remainder filled in from reference TRBV29-1 and TRBJ1-5): SAVISQKPSRDICQRGTSLTIQCQVDSQVTMMFWYRQQPGQSLTLIATANQGSEATYESGFVIDKFPISRPNLTFSTLTVSNMSPEDSSIYLCSVVDGHQPQHFGDGTRLSIL.

This chain joins TRBV9 and TRBJ2-1; 10 nucleotides match TRBD2. This CDR3 is 19 amino acids long. Germline V gene lookup returns CDR1 SGDLS and CDR2 YYNGEE. V trimming: 4 bases; J trimming: 0 bases; junction bases outside the gene matches: 13. CDR3 sequence reads: CASSPKASGGPSSYNEQFF. Here the CDR3 DNA reads TGTGCCAGCAGCCCAAAGGCTAGCGGGGGCCCTAGCTCCTACAATGAGCAGTTCTTC.

The table lists this clone with a count of one. The chain uses TRBV6-1 and TRBJ1-2; weak D call: TRBD1 (6 bases). Deletions cut 6 bases from V and 0 bases from J, with 14 bases between. The CDR3 loop spans 15 amino acids. In germline, CDR1 is MNHNS, CDR2 SASEGT. CDR3 residues: CASRTRTDANYGYTF. The DNA for the CDR3 is TGTGCCAGCAGGACTAGGACAGACGCTAACTATGGCTACACCTTC.

This clone was recorded only once. V is TRBV11-3 and J is TRBJ2-5; TRBD2 matches 9 bases. The CDR3 length is 15 residues. The germline CDR1 and CDR2 sequences are SGHNT and YENEEA. V was clipped by 4 bases and J by 7 bases; unmatched bases: 10. Here the CDR3 reads CASSWASGVRVTQYF. The CDR3 nucleotides are TGTGCCAGCAGCTGGGCTAGCGGGGTAAGAGTGACCCAGTACTTC.

The V call is TRBV12-5, the J call TRBJ2-5; a weak D match, TRBD2 (5 bases). The germline CDR1 and CDR2 sequences are LGHNT and FRNRAP. Trimming took 4 bases from V and 3 from J, leaving 12 bases between them. The CDR3 loop spans 14 amino acids. In DNA form, the CDR3 reads TGTGCTAGTGGTTATGGAGGTTTAGAAGAGACCCAGTACTTC. It is translated as CASGYGGLEETQYF.

V and J are TRBV29-1 and TRBJ2-5, with D unclear. V was cut by 8 bases and J by 0 bases, with 19 bases left in between. The germline CDR1 and CDR2 sequences are SQVTM and ANQGSEA. The CDR3 consists of 15 residues. The CDR3 DNA is TGCAGCATACCGCCTCGCACAGTGTACCAAGAGACCCAGTACTTC. Translated: CSIPPRTVYQETQYF.

In DNA form, the CDR3 reads TGCGCCAGCAGCGTTCAGGGGGGACTCTACGAGCAGTACTTC. This codes for CASSVQGGLYEQYF. The chain is built from TRBV5-1 and TRBJ2-7; tentatively, D is TRBD1 (7 bases). Germline loops: CDR1 SGHRS, CDR2 YFSETQ. The V end was cut by 4 bases, the J end by 3 bases, with 14 bases between. This CDR3 contains 14 residues.

The rearrangement links TRBV19 to TRBJ1-4; D call uncertain. The CDR3 extends over 12 amino acids. V lost 3 bases to trimming and J lost 7 bases, with 6 bases between them. Looked up from germline, CDR1 is LNHDA and CDR2 is SQIVND (reference sequence). CDR3 amino acids: CASSIGREKLFF. The CDR3 DNA reads as TGTGCCAGTAGTATCGGGCGTGAAAAACTGTTTTTT.

The genes are TRBV10-3 and TRBJ2-7; possible D gene TRBD1, 6 bases. Trimming cost V 0 bases and J 4 bases, with 13 bases left between them. This CDR3 is 15 amino acids long. Germline V CDR1 and CDR2: ENHRY, SYGVKD. CDR3 nucleotides: TGTGCCATCAGTGAGTCGGAACAGGGACGGTACGAGCAGTACTTC. Amino acid sequence: CAISESEQGRYEQYF.

The gene calls are TRBV20-1 and TRBJ1-1; D is unclear. There are 10 residues in the CDR3. Deletions cut 6 bases from V and 4 bases from J, with 6 bases between. Germline-derived CDR1 and CDR2 are DFQATT and SNEGSKA (reference sequence). CDR3 sequence (DNA): TGCAGTGCCACCAGCACTGAAGCTTTCTTT. It translates to CSATSTEAFF.

The chain has TRBV25-1 and TRBJ2-3; D not resolved. V was pared by 1 base and J by 7 bases, with 9 bases between. The CDR3 sequence is 13 residues long. Germline-derived CDR1 and CDR2 are MGHDK and SYGVNS. CDR3 amino acids: CASSEWEGHTQYF. CDR3 coding DNA: TGTGCCAGCAGTGAATGGGAAGGTCATACGCAGTATTTT.

This chain joins TRBV18 and TRBJ2-1, with 9 bases aligning to TRBD1. CDR1 is KGHSH and CDR2 is LQKENI in the germline V gene. V shed 5 bases, J shed 7 bases, and the junction held 12 bases outside the gene matches. This CDR3 is built from 16 residues. The CDR3 protein is CASSIHWDRASNEQFF. The CDR3, as DNA: TGTGCCAGCTCAATTCACTGGGACAGGGCTTCAAATGAGCAGTTCTTC.

V is TRBV7-8 and J is TRBJ2-3; 11 bases map to TRBD2. The V gene end was trimmed by 5 bases and the J gene end by 2 bases; junction bases not matched to a gene: 9. There are 17 residues in the CDR3. CDR1 and CDR2 from the germline V gene are SGHVS and FQNEAQ. This CDR3 reads CASSPPGSGGVTDTQYF. The DNA for the CDR3 is TGTGCCAGCAGCCCGCCGGGTAGCGGGGGGGTCACAGATACGCAGTATTTT.